This T cell receptor (beta chain) originates from a study of patients and donors after allogeneic stem cell transplantation (TCRdb year 2020). Including cysteine and phenylalanine, the CDR3 has 11 amino acids. The DNA shown is the 33-base CDR3, in frame from base 1. As encoded in the germline V gene (reference sequence), CDR1 is DFQATT while CDR2 is SNEGSKA. V gives up 5 bases and J gives up 7 bases, and the segment between their germline ends measures 11 bases. Regarding this clonotype: Its antigen is still unknown. Within one base of it there is no much larger clone, and no base qualities were kept.

Libraries were made using RT-PCR. This sample was sequenced with a NextSeq 550. TCRdb reworked the public reads: Q25 trimming with fastp, MiXCR clone assembly, productive beta chains retained. Rows with a matching CDR3 protein are joined into one entry that keeps the most common DNA and genes. A total of a few hundred thousand distinct CDR3 sequences appear in this sample, around 40% of them only once. The top ten constitute 11% of the sample. This sequence uses TRBV20-1 and TRBJ1-1; no D segment can be confidently identified. The TCR comes from a human donor who was either an allogeneic HSCT recipient or a stem cell or donor lymphocyte infusion donor (not recorded which). It is not recorded whose cells these are; they may come from a transplant donor. Sequencing input: blood, either unsorted or a sorted T cell fraction (not recorded which). The CDR3 region has the sequence CSAYKAGEAFF. The DNA reads as follows: TGCAGTGCTTACAAGGCAGGTGAAGCTTTCTTT.